This TCR beta chain was retrieved from a study of PD-L1 blockade in urothelial cancer. Study background: Males with bladder-origin urothelial cancer made up about 90% of the roughly 29 patients. In terms of prior chemotherapy, patients had received 0 to 3 regimens. Counts from blood samples showed a median of around 150,000 T cells.

Specified time point: peripheral blood 6 weeks after treatment start. This clone appeared once. CDR1 is LGHNT, CDR2 FRNRAP, per germline. V lost 1 base and J lost 0, with 4 bases in between. The CDR3 consists of 14 residues. Some clones are missing from TCRdb's copy, which holds only in-frame ones; the method was immunoSEQ multiplex PCR. This sample has approximately 30,000 clones; 89% occur once, and the top ten carry more than 6.5%. This TCR derives from a man of 80 years or more with urothelial cancer. The rearrangement uses TRBV12-5 and TRBJ1-3; the D is unclear. The sample was PBMCs, taken around atezolizumab (anti-PD-L1) treatment. The chain's CDR3 is CASGLAISGNTIYF. CDR3 bases: TGTGCTAGTGGTTTGGCCATCTCTGGAAACACCATATATTTT.